These T cell receptor beta chains were read from a single sample in a study of tumor-infiltrating lymphocytes in primary liver carcinoma. Each CDR3 protein gets one entry after TCRdb re-called the multiplex PCR reads with MiXCR. This table holds 84,000 or so distinct CDR3 sequences, over 60% found once. Specimen: liver tumor tissue from sampling region 1. The receptor set was obtained from a man aged 35 to 55 with primary liver carcinoma and hepatitis B virus infection. The CDR3 runs from the conserved cysteine through the conserved F or W. Each record gives: CDR3 protein, CDR3 DNA, D gene, clone size, J gene, V gene. A D gene is named only where the DNA matches it firmly. Where a row states a size, it is once, few, many or the class of an expanded clone; other rows omit it.

CDR3 protein: CASSLGGGAYEQYF
CDR3 DNA: TGTGCCAGCAGCTTAGGCGGCGGAGCCTACGAGCAGTACTTC
D gene: -
clone size: -
J gene: TRBJ2-7
V gene: TRBV11-2

CDR3 protein: CASSWDREDYEQYF
CDR3 DNA: TGTGCCAGCAGCTGGGACAGGGAGGACTACGAGCAGTACTTC
D gene: TRBD1
clone size: many
J gene: TRBJ2-7
V gene: TRBV28

CDR3 protein: CASSQDRAPEFQETQYF
CDR3 DNA: TGTGCCAGCAGCCAAGACCGCGCCCCGGAATTCCAAGAGACCCAGTACTTC
D gene: -
clone size: -
J gene: TRBJ2-5
V gene: TRBV14

CDR3 protein: CANSLGYKYGGTQYF
CDR3 DNA: TGTGCCAACAGCTTGGGATACAAGTACGGAGGTACGCAGTATTTT
D gene: -
clone size: -
J gene: TRBJ2-3
V gene: TRBV13

CDR3 protein: CASSQLTGQGARQYF
CDR3 DNA: TGTGCCAGCAGCCAACTCACTGGACAGGGGGCGCGGCAGTACTTC
D gene: TRBD1
clone size: many
J gene: TRBJ2-7
V gene: TRBV4-2

CDR3 protein: CASSFDRDMVDTVELFF
CDR3 DNA: TGTGCCAGCAGCTTTGATCGGGACATGGTCGACACCGTGGAGCTGTTTTTT
D gene: -
clone size: -
J gene: TRBJ2-2
V gene: TRBV11-2

CDR3 protein: CSVDYNGSGTVTQYF
CDR3 DNA: TGCAGCGTGGATTATAATGGGTCCGGCACAGTTACGCAGTATTTT
D gene: -
clone size: -
J gene: TRBJ2-3
V gene: TRBV29-1

CDR3 protein: CVSSEVSSGSSYEKYF
CDR3 DNA: TGTGTCAGCAGTGAAGTCTCTAGCGGGAGCTCCTACGAGAAGTACTTC
D gene: TRBD2
clone size: -
J gene: TRBJ2-7
V gene: TRBV4-2

CDR3 protein: CASSLIAGGPANEQLF
CDR3 DNA: TGCGCCAGTAGCCTGATAGCGGGAGGGCCGGCCAATGAGCAGCTCTTC
D gene: TRBD2
clone size: -
J gene: TRBJ2-1
V gene: TRBV5-1

CDR3 protein: CASTTGTSGSEQYF
CDR3 DNA: TGTGCCAGCACCACCGGGACTAGCGGGTCCGAGCAGTACTTC
D gene: TRBD2
clone size: many
J gene: TRBJ2-7
V gene: TRBV7-9

CDR3 protein: CASSLLIGLKNEQYF
CDR3 DNA: TGTGCCAGCAGTTTATTGATAGGGCTAAAGAACGAGCAGTACTTC
D gene: -
clone size: -
J gene: TRBJ2-7
V gene: TRBV12-3/TRBV12-4